This section outlines one T cell receptor beta chain sequence together with its context. Measured with immunoSEQ multiplex PCR; TCRdb has only the in-frame clones, and not every one. The table shows roughly 57,000 clones, with 93% occurring only once. The data originate from a study of cytomegalovirus exposure and HLA in healthy donors. This CDR3 region has 15 residues. J lost 0 bases, V lost 4 bases, and 4 bases had no gene match. Germline V lookup: CDR1 WNHNN, CDR2 SYGVQD (reference sequence). Material for sequencing was PBMCs. The chain couples TRBV10-1 to TRBJ2-3, with TRBD2 matching over 7 bases. The sequence derives from a woman aged 18-29 years in good health and CMV-seropositive. The DNA of the CDR3 is TGCGCCAGCAGTGGATCAGCGGGGAGCACAGATACGCAGTATTTT. It translates to CASSGSAGSTDTQYF.